These T cell receptor beta chains were read from a single sample in a study of T cells in localized non-small cell lung cancer. Libraries were prepared by immunoSEQ multiplex PCR; TCRdb keeps only in-frame clonotypes and omits some of them. The sample carries 50,000 to 55,000 clones, roughly 88% recorded once. Sample: peripheral blood mononuclear cells, taken before any cancer treatment. The receptors originated from a man between 40 and 70 years old with stage III lung adenocarcinoma. CDR3s leave out the opening cysteine and the closing phenylalanine or tryptophan. Fields, in order: clone size, V gene, CDR3 length, J gene, CDR3 protein. Rows may omit the clone size; those that give it use once, few, many or a size class.

>-|TRBV6-1|13|TRBJ1-1
ASSTGGRGHTEAF
>-|TRBV2|12|TRBJ2-7
ATRQGEMTYEQY
>-|TRBV7-9|13|TRBJ2-6
ASSSRTAGANVLT
>-|TRBV7-8|15|TRBJ2-1
ASSLEPGLAANNEQF
>few|TRBV6-4|11|TRBJ1-1
ASSSWTGSEAF
>-|TRBV18|9|TRBJ2-7
ASSSPYEQY
>-|TRBV5-4|14|TRBJ2-7
ASTRGGTGLSYEQY
>-|TRBV5-1|13|TRBJ1-1
ASSLPGQGNTEAF
>-|TRBV6-5|12|TRBJ1-2
ASSYTDQGYGYT
>-|TRBV9|14|TRBJ2-5
ASSVGLADLQETQY
>-|TRBV19|12|TRBJ2-1
ASSPSSANNEQF
>-|TRBV4-2|14|TRBJ1-3
ASSQGKGLTGNTIY
>-|TRBV6-6|9|TRBJ1-5
ASRSNQPQH
>-|TRBV6-5|13|TRBJ2-2
ASRVGGNSGGELF
>-|TRBV7-2|13|TRBJ1-3
ASSLQSRSGNTIY
>-|TRBV5-6|13|TRBJ1-3
ASSFSGGAGNTIY
>-|TRBV18|13|TRBJ2-7
ASSPQSRQPYEQY
>-|TRBV14|14|TRBJ2-7
ASSRFTGTGGYEQY
>-|TRBV7-2|12|TRBJ2-5
ASSASLLQETQY
>-|TRBV7-8|12|TRBJ1-2
ASSLAGRASGYT